The entry below describes one T cell receptor beta chain. As yet, its antigen is unknown. The data were taken from a study of shared clonotypes between healthy human individuals. The germline CDR1 and CDR2 sequences are ENHRY and SYGVKD. The CDR3 runs 14 residues. With V trimmed by 6 bases and J by 6 bases, 5 bases remained unmatched. Naive CD8 cells lacked CD45RO and underwent positive selection for CCR7, leaving out terminally differentiated effector memory CD45RA+ cells. Only Caucasian adults living in Nashville, Tennessee served as donors. The repertoire was sequenced with immunoSEQ multiplex PCR; TCRdb's copy has only in-frame clones and lacks some. There are fewer than 1 million clones in the sample; just over 95% occur only once, and around 0.25% lies in the top ten. Study results and caveats: The donor pool, a small one, limited the genetic and exposure-history diversity represented. Generation probabilities were higher for clonotypes shared across all four sorted-subset donors than for unshared ones.

The TCR comes from a young man in good health. The specimen sequenced was naive CD8+ T cells sorted from blood. This chain joins TRBV10-3 and TRBJ2-2, with TRBD2 matching 9 bases. This chain's CDR3 is CAIRASGMAGELFF. CDR3 in DNA: TGTGCCATCAGGGCTAGCGGGATGGCCGGGGAGCTGTTTTTT.